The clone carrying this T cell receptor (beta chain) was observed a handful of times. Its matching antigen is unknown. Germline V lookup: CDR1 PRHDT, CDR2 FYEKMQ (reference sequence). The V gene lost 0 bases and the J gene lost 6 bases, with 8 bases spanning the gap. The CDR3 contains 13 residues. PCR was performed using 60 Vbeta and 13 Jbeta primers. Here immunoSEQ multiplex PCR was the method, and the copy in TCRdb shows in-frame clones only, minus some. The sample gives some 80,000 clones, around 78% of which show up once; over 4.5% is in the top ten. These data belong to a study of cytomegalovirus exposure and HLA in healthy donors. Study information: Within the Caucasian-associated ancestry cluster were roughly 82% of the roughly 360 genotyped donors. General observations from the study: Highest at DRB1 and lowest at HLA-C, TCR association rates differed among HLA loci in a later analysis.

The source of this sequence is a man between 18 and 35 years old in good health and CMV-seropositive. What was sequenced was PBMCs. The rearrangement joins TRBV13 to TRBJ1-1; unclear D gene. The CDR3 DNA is TGTGCCAGCAGCTTAGGGTTATACTCTGAAGCTTTCTTT. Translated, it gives CASSLGLYSEAFF.